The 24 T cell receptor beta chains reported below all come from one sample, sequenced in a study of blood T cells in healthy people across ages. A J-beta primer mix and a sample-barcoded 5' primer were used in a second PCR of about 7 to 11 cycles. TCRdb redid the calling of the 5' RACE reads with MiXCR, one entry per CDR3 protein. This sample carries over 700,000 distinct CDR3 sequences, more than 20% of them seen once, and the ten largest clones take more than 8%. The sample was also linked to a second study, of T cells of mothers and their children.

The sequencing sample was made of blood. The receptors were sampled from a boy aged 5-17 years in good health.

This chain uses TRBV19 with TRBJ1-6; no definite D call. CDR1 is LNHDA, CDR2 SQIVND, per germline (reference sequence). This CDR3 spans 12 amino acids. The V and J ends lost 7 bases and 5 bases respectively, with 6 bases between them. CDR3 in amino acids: CASKQNNSPLHF. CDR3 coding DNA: TGTGCCAGTAAACAGAATAATTCACCCCTCCACTTT.

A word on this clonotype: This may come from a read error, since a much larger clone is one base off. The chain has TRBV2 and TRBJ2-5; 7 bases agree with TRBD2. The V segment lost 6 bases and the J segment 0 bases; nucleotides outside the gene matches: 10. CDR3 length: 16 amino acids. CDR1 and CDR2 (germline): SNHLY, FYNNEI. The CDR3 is CASSPRASGYQETQYF. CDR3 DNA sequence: TGTGCCAGCAGCCCTAGGGCTAGCGGCTACCAAGAGACCCAGTACTTC.

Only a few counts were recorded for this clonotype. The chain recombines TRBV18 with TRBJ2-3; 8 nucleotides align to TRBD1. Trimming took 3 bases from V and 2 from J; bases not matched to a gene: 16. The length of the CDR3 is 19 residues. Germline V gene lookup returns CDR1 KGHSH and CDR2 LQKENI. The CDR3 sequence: CASSPDLKTGDILTDTQYF. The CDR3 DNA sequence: TGTGCCAGCTCACCCGACCTCAAGACAGGGGACATACTCACAGATACGCAGTATTTT.

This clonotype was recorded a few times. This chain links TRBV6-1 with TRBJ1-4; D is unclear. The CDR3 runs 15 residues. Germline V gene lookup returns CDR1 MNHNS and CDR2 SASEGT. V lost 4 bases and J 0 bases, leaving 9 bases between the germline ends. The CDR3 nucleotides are TGTGCCAGCAGTGCCTCCCTTGCAACTAATGAAAAACTGTTTTTT. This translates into CASSASLATNEKLFF.

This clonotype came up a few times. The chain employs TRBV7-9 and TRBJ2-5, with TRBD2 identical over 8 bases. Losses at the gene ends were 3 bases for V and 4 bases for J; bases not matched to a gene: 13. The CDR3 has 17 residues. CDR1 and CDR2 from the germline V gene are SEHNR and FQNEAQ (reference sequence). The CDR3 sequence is CASSFGLAGRLGETQYF. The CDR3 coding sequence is TGTGCCAGCAGCTTCGGGCTAGCGGGTCGGCTGGGAGAGACCCAGTACTTC. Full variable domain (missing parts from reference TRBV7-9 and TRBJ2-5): DTGVSQNPRHKITKRGQNVTFRCDPISEHNRLYWYRQTLGQGPEFLTYFQNEAQLEKSRLLSDRFSAERPKGSFSTLEIQRTEQGDSAMYLCASSFGLAGRLGETQYFGPGTRLLVL.

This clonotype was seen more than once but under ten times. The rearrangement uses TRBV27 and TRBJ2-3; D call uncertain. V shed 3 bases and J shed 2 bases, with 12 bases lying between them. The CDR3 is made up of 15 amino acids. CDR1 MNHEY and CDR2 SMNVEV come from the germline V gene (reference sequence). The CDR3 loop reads CASSLITGSTDTQYF. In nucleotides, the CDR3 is TGTGCCAGCAGTTTGATTACCGGTTCCACAGATACGCAGTATTTT.

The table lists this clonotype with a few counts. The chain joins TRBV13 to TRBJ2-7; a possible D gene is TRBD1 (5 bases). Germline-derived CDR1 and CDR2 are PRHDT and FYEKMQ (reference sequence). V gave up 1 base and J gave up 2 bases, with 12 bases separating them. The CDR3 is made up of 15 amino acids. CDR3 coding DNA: TGTGCCAGCAGCTTAGCAGGGCGTGGGCCCTACGAGCAGTACTTC. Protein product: CASSLAGRGPYEQYF.

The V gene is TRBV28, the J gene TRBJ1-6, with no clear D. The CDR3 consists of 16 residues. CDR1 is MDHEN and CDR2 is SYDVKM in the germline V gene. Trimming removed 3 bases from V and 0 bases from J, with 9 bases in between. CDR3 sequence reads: CASSFLGSSYNSPLHF. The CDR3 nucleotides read TGTGCCAGCAGTTTTTTAGGGAGCTCCTATAATTCACCCCTCCACTTT.

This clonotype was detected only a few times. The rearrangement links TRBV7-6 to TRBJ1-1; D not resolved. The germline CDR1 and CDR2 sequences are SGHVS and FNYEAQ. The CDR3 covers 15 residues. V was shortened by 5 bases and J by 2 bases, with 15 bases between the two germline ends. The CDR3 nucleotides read TGTGCCAGCAGCGCCTTAGGCTTTCTTAACACTGAAGCTTTCTTT. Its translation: CASSALGFLNTEAFF.

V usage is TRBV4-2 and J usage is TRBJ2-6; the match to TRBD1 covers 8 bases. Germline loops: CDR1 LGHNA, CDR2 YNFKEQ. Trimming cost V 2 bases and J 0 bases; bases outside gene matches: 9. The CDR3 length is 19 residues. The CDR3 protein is CASSQPRTGFSSGANVLTF. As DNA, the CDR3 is TGTGCCAGCAGCCAACCCCGGACAGGGTTCTCCTCTGGGGCCAACGTCCTGACTTTC.

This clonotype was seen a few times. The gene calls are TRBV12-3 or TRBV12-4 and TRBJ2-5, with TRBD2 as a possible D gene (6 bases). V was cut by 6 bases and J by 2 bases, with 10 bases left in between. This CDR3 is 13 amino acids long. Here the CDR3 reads CASRAGRQETQYF. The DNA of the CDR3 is TGTGCCAGCAGGGCGGGACGGCAAGAGACCCAGTACTTC.

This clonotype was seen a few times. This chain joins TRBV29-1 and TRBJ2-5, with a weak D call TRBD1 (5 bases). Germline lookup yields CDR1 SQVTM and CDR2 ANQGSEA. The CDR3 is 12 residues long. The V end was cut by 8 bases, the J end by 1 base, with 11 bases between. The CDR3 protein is CSSTGLQETQYF. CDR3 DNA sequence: TGCAGCTCAACAGGCCTCCAAGAGACCCAGTACTTC.

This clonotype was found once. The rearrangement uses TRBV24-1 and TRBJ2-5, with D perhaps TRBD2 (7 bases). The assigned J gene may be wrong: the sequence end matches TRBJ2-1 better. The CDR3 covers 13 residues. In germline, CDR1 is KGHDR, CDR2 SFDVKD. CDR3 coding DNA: TGTGCCACCAGGGGCGGGGGCGACAATGAGCAGTTCTTC. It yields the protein CATRGGGDNEQFF.

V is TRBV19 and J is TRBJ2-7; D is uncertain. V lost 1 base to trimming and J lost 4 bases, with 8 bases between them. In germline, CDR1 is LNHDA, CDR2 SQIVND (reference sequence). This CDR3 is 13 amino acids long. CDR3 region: CASSIGTVYEQYF. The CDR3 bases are TGTGCCAGTAGTATAGGTACTGTATACGAGCAGTACTTC.

The CDR3 here is CASSPPGSGINTQYF. DNA of the CDR3: TGTGCCAGCAGTCCCCCGGGTAGCGGGATCAATACGCAGTATTTT. This chain links TRBV28 with TRBJ2-3, with 8 nucleotides matching TRBD2. With V trimmed by 5 bases and J by 7 bases, 11 bases remained unmatched. This CDR3 has 15 amino acids. Germline CDR1 and CDR2: MDHEN and SYDVKM.

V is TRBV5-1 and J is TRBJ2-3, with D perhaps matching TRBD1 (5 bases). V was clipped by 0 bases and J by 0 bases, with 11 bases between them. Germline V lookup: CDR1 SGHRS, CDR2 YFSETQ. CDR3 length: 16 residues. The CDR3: CASSLDGAPSTDTQYF. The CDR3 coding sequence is TGCGCCAGCAGCTTGGATGGGGCGCCTAGCACAGATACGCAGTATTTT.

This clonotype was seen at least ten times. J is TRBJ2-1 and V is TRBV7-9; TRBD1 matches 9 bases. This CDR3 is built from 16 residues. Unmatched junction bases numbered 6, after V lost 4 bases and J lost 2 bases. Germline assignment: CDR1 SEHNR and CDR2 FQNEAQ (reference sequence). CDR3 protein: CASSSPGQGPYNEQFF. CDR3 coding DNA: TGTGCCAGCAGCTCGCCGGGACAGGGTCCCTACAATGAGCAGTTCTTC.

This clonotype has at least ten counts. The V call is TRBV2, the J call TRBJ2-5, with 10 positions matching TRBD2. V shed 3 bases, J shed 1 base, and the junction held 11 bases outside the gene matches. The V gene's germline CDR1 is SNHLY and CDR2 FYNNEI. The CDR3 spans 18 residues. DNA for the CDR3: TGTGCCAGCAGTGATGTGTTGCTAGCGGGAGTCAGCCAAGAGACCCAGTACTTC. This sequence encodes CASSDVLLAGVSQETQYF.

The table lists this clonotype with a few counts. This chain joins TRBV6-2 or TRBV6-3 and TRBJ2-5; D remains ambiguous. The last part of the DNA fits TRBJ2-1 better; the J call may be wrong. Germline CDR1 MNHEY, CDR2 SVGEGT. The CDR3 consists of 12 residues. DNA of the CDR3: TGTGCCTCGAAGGGAAGGAGCAATGAGCAGTTCTTC. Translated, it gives CASKGRSNEQFF.

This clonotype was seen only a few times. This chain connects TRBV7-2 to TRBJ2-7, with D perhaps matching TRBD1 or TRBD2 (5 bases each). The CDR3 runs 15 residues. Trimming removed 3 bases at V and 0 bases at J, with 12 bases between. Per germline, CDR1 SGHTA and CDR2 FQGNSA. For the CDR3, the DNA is TGTGCCAGCAGCTTCTTCCGGGGACCCTCCTACGAGCAGTACTTC. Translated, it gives CASSFFRGPSYEQYF.

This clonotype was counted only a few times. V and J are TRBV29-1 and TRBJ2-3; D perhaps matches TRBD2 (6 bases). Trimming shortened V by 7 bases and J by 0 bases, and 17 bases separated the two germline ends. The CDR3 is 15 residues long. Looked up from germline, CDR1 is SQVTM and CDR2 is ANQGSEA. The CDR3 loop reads CSAEEGLASTDTQYF. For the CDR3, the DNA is TGCAGCGCCGAGGAGGGTTTAGCTAGCACAGATACGCAGTATTTT.

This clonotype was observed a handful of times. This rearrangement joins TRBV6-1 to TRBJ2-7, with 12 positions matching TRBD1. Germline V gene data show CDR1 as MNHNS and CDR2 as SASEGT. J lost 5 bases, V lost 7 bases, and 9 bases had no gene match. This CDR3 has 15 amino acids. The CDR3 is CASTRPGQGAHEQYF. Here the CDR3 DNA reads TGTGCCAGCACTAGACCGGGACAGGGGGCCCACGAGCAGTACTTC.

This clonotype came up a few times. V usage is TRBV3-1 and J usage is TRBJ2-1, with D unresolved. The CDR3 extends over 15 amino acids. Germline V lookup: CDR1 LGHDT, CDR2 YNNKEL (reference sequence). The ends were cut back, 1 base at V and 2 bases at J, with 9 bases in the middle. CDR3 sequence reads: CASSQGLPPYNEQFF. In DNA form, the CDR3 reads TGTGCCAGCAGCCAAGGACTCCCTCCCTACAATGAGCAGTTCTTC.

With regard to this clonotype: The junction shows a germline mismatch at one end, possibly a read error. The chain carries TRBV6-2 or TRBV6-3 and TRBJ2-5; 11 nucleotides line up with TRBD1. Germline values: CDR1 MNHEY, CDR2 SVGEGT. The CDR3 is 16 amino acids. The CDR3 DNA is TGTACCAGCGGAGGACAGGGGGCTTTGTTCGGGGAGACCCAGTACTTC. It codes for CTSGGQGALFGETQYF.